The next 9 T cell receptor beta chains were all read from a single sample in a study of T cells in Graves' hyperthyroidism and ophthalmopathy (dated by TCRdb to between 2018 and 2021). The method behind the library was multiplex PCR. The sequencing machine was an Illumina HiSeq 2000. The TCR beta CDR3 regions were amplified from the RNA transcripts. The first round of RT-PCR for the TCR CDR3 was performed with the HTBI primer set and the Qiagen OneStep RT-PCR kit. Using fastp trimming at Q25 and MiXCR clonotype assembly, TCRdb reanalyzed the public sequencing data and kept in-frame beta chains. Merged by CDR3 protein, the rows form single entries marked with the most common genes and DNA. The sample table contains 300,000 to 450,000 distinct CDR3 sequences; only one count was recorded for approximately 13% of them. In total, the top ten clones hold 9.2% of the sample. Sample: blood. The source of these receptors is a woman aged 18-30 years with Graves' hyperthyroidism.

The chain links TRBV9 to TRBJ1-2; D gene ambiguous. V was shortened by 8 bases and J by 11 bases, with 25 bases between the two germline ends. Germline CDR1 reads SGDLS; CDR2 reads YYNGEE. This CDR3 contains 14 residues. The CDR3 region is CASTGDLGGTGYTF. In DNA form, the CDR3 reads TGTGCCAGTACCGGAGATCTGGGCGGAACGGGGTACACCTTC.

This clonotype was recorded many times. The rearrangement links TRBV2 to TRBJ2-1; weak D call: TRBD1 (6 bases). The CDR3 totals 13 residues. Germline V lookup: CDR1 SNHLY, CDR2 FYNNEI. V was clipped by 6 bases and J by 5 bases, with 11 bases between them. CDR3 sequence: CASRSGTNNEQFF. The CDR3 DNA follows: TGTGCCAGCAGATCCGGGACAAACAATGAGCAGTTCTTC. The full variable domain, its missing parts supplied by reference TRBV2 and TRBJ2-1, is EPEVTQTPSHQVTQMGQEVILRCVPISNHLYFYWYRQILGQKVEFLVSFYNNEISEKSEIFDDQFSVERPDGSNFTLKIRSTKLEDSAMYFCASRSGTNNEQFFGPGTRLTVL.

This clonotype was detected only a few times. The chain recombines TRBV4-3 with TRBJ2-1; possibly TRBD2 for D (6 bases). V was clipped by 3 bases and J by 5 bases, with 14 bases between them. Germline lookup yields CDR1 LGHNA and CDR2 YSLEER. This CDR3 is 15 amino acids long. CDR3 sequence (DNA): TGCGCCAGCAGCCACTCGACTAGACGTGACAATGAGCAGTTCTTC. It is translated as CASSHSTRRDNEQFF.

There are many counts of this clonotype. The gene calls are TRBV7-3 and TRBJ2-2; 14 bases fit TRBD2. Germline assignment: CDR1 SGHTA and CDR2 FQGTGA. Trimming at V came to 2 bases and at J to 3 bases, leaving 8 bases not matched to a gene. The CDR3 spans 19 residues. The CDR3 loop is CASSLSGTSGSGYTGELFF. The CDR3 DNA reads as TGTGCCAGCAGCTTATCGGGGACTAGCGGGAGCGGCTACACCGGGGAGCTGTTTTTT.

This clonotype has just a few counts. The V call is TRBV7-2, the J call TRBJ2-6; 9 bases agree with TRBD2. The V gene end was trimmed by 6 bases and the J gene end by 1 base; junction bases not matched to a gene: 7. This CDR3 has 17 amino acids. Looked up from germline, CDR1 is SGHTA and CDR2 is FQGNSA. The CDR3 DNA reads as TGTGCCAGCAGACGTAGCGGGAGAACATCTGGGGCCAACGTCCTGACTTTC. Its protein product is CASRRSGRTSGANVLTF. The full variable domain, in which reference TRBV7-2 and TRBJ2-6 provide the parts outside the CDR3, is GAGVSQSPSNKVTEKGKDVELRCDPISGHTALYWYRQSLGQGLEFLIYFQGNSAPDKSGLPSDRFSAERTGGSVSTLTIQRTQQEDSAVYLCASRRSGRTSGANVLTFGAGSRLTVL.

This clonotype was counted at least ten times. This chain uses TRBV12-3 or TRBV12-4 with TRBJ2-2; 11 bases agree with TRBD2. The junction had 6 bases not matched to a gene; V was cut back by 3 bases and J by 6 bases. The CDR3 has 16 amino acids. CDR3 sequence (DNA): TGTGCCAGCAGTTTTACTAGCGGGAGAGGGGCCGGGGAGCTGTTTTTT. Its translation: CASSFTSGRGAGELFF.

V gene TRBV2 combines with J gene TRBJ1-4; D call uncertain. Trimming left V 6 bases short and J 7 bases short, with 9 bases between. The germline gives CDR1 SNHLY, CDR2 FYNNEI. The CDR3 is 12 amino acids. DNA for the CDR3: TGTGCCAGCAGGGGGTCAGTTGAAAAACTGTTTTTT. The encoded protein is CASRGSVEKLFF.

Many counts were recorded for this clonotype. The chain carries TRBV18 and TRBJ1-4, with D perhaps matching TRBD1 (5 bases). CDR3 length: 15 residues. V was cut by 0 bases and J by 8 bases, with 13 bases left in between. Germline V gives CDR1 KGHSH, CDR2 LQKENI. The CDR3 is CASSPPGLGDEKLFF. The CDR3 DNA is TGTGCCAGCTCACCACCGGGGTTAGGGGACGAAAAACTGTTTTTT.

This chain connects TRBV12-3 or TRBV12-4 to TRBJ1-1; no definite D call. V lost 7 bases and J lost 2, with 11 bases in between. This CDR3 spans 13 amino acids. The CDR3 sequence: CASKRTENTEAFF. The CDR3 nucleotides are TGTGCCAGCAAAAGGACGGAAAACACTGAAGCTTTCTTT.